What follows are 10 T cell receptor beta chains derived from one specimen sequenced in a study of CD8 T cells in ankylosing spondylitis. Points from the study as a whole: The study identified a TCR beta motif of under ten highly homologous variants that appeared characteristic of ankylosing spondylitis blood.

From the 5' RACE reads, TCRdb called clonotypes with MiXCR, one entry per CDR3 protein. The sample lists more than 250,000 distinct CDR3 sequences; approximately 8.2% were seen once. No antigen is known for these receptors. Sequences were obtained from blood, either unsorted or a sorted T cell fraction (not recorded which). These receptors were taken from a male donor with ankylosing spondylitis.

This clonotype was counted a few times. This chain links TRBV5-5 with TRBJ1-4; D might be TRBD1 (5 bases). Germline V gene data show CDR1 as SGHKS and CDR2 as YYEKEE (reference sequence). CDR3 length equals 15 residues. Deletions cut 4 bases from V and 8 bases from J, with 18 bases between. CDR3 nucleotides: TGTGCCAGCAGCGTTGGAGGGGTTCGGGGAGAAAAACTGTTTTTT. Encoded protein: CASSVGGVRGEKLFF.

The CDR3 sequence is CASSKGGRGRSNQPQHF. The CDR3 region has the DNA TGTGCCAGCAGCAAAGGGGGGAGGGGGCGAAGCAATCAGCCCCAGCATTTT. The genes are TRBV21-1 and TRBJ1-5; the table names TRBD1, a call not compared with the DNA. TRBV21-1 constitutes a pseudogene. CDR3 length: 17 amino acids.

This clonotype was counted a few times. This chain's CDR3 is CASIYSGAGLNTEAFF. DNA of the CDR3: TGTGCCAGCATCTACTCTGGCGCGGGCCTCAACACTGAAGCTTTCTTT. J is TRBJ1-1 and V is TRBV27; D call uncertain. CDR3 length equals 16 residues. Germline CDR1 reads MNHEY; CDR2 reads SMNVEV (reference sequence). V lost 7 bases, J lost 2 bases, and 20 bases lay in between.

The chain links TRBV7-2 to TRBJ1-4; 8 nucleotides match TRBD1. CDR3 length equals 16 residues. Germline assignment: CDR1 SGHTA and CDR2 FQGNSA. Unmatched junction bases numbered 7, after V lost 4 bases and J lost 3 bases. The CDR3 DNA follows: TGTGCCAGCAGCTCCGCAGGGGGCGCGTCTAATGAAAAACTGTTTTTT. This encodes CASSSAGGASNEKLFF.

V usage is TRBV9 and J usage is TRBJ1-6; 8 nucleotides align to TRBD1. The junction had 5 bases not matched to a gene; V was cut back by 4 bases and J by 2 bases. The CDR3 runs 16 residues. CDR1 and CDR2 from the germline V gene are SGDLS and YYNGEE. CDR3 residues: CASSPGGITYNSPLHF. Here the CDR3 DNA reads TGTGCCAGCAGCCCAGGGGGCATAACCTATAATTCACCCCTCCACTTT. Full variable domain (outside the CDR3, taken from reference TRBV9 and TRBJ1-6): DSGVTQTPKHLITATGQRVTLRCSPRSGDLSVYWYQQSLDQGLQFLIQYYNGEERAKGNILERFSAQQFPDLHSELNLSSLELGDSALYFCASSPGGITYNSPLHFGNGTRLTVT.

This clonotype was counted ten times or more. The CDR3 loop reads CASSPSGGSSYEQYF. CDR3 nucleotide sequence: TGCGCCAGCAGCCCTAGCGGGGGCAGCTCCTACGAGCAGTACTTC. The gene calls are TRBV5-1 and TRBJ2-7; 10 bases map to TRBD2. Germline CDR1 SGHRS, CDR2 YFSETQ. After removal of 4 bases from V and 0 bases from J, the junction contained 4 bases not matched to a gene. The CDR3 runs 15 residues. Combining the CDR3 with reference TRBV5-1 and TRBJ2-7 gives the whole variable domain KAGVTQTPRYLIKTRGQQVTLSCSPISGHRSVSWYQQTPGQGLQFLFEYFSETQRNKGNFPGRFSGRQFSNSRSEMNVSTLELGDSALYLCASSPSGGSSYEQYFGPGTRLTVT.

The chain has TRBV11-1 and TRBJ2-2; 10 nucleotides line up with TRBD2. The V gene end was trimmed by 0 bases and the J gene end by 2 bases; junction bases not matched to a gene: 9. Per germline, CDR1 SGHAT and CDR2 FQDESV (reference sequence). The CDR3 extends over 19 amino acids. CDR3 in amino acids: CASSLARISGRTNTGELFF. The CDR3 DNA reads TGTGCCAGCAGCTTAGCGCGTATTAGCGGGAGGACTAACACCGGGGAGCTGTTTTTT.

This chain uses TRBV19 with TRBJ1-2; a weak D match, TRBD1 (5 bases). V was shortened by 6 bases and J by 7 bases, with 12 bases between the two germline ends. From germline, CDR1 is LNHDA and CDR2 SQIVND (reference sequence). The CDR3 runs to 12 residues. Written as DNA, the CDR3 is TGTGCCAGTAGGGCAGGGAGTTTTGGCTACACCTTC. This sequence encodes CASRAGSFGYTF. Filled out from reference TRBV19 and TRBJ1-2, the complete variable domain reads DGGITQSPKYLFRKEGQNVTLSCEQNLNHDAMYWYRQDPGQGLRLIYYSQIVNDFQKGDIAEGYSVSREKKESFPLTVTSAQKNPTAFYLCASRAGSFGYTFGSGTRLTVV.

This clonotype has ten or more counts. The chain combines TRBV29-1 with TRBJ2-5; D uncertain. With 3 bases removed from V and 2 bases from J, the gap between germline ends came to 7 bases. Per germline, CDR1 SQVTM and CDR2 ANQGSEA. The CDR3 is 12 residues long. The CDR3 here is CSVELEQETQYF. The CDR3 DNA is TGCAGCGTTGAGTTAGAACAAGAGACCCAGTACTTC.

This rearrangement joins TRBV6-1 to TRBJ2-3; perhaps TRBD2 as D (6 bases). V was trimmed by 6 bases and J by 5 bases, leaving 15 bases between them. The CDR3 length is 14 residues. CDR1 is MNHNS and CDR2 is SASEGT in the germline V gene. The CDR3 loop is CASRRDFFGDTQYF. The CDR3 DNA reads as TGTGCCAGCAGGCGGGACTTTTTCGGAGATACGCAGTATTTT.